The rows below give T cell receptor beta chains drawn from one sample of a study of T cell responses to AZD1222 COVID-19 vaccine. TCRdb's table, derived via immunoSEQ multiplex PCR, lists solely in-frame clones and lacks some. The repertoire consists of approximately 150,000 clones, with approximately 91% occurring once and the leading ten covering about 3.8%. The sequenced sample was peripheral blood, obtained 28 days after the second AZD1222 dose. All receptors come from an adult who received the AZD1222 COVID-19 vaccine. Each CDR3 is given without its conserved first and last residue. Rows give clone size only sometimes, using once, few, many, or a class for an expanded clone.

ASRFGTEDGYT TRBV6-5 NA
ATSDPSGSERETQY TRBV24-1 NA
ASSRPPQETQY TRBV7-8 once
ASSLGGFTEAF TRBV12-3/TRBV12-4 NA
ASCGIMSEKLF TRBV18 NA
ASSSQGQWDGYT TRBV7-3 NA
ASSPRRSGSPQSTGELF TRBV7-9 NA
ASSPGGGEKLF TRBV11-2 NA
ASSPSASGAFTDTQY TRBV13 NA
ASSLDLAGADTQY TRBV5-1 NA
ASAVGLAEVYEQY TRBV27 NA
ASSFGVRITVAGATDTQY TRBV11-3 NA
ASSLGVTSGELF TRBV7-8 NA
ASRSGGYEQY TRBV11-3 NA
ASSLGGALSEAF TRBV5-5 NA
ASTPRVVYGYT TRBV2 NA
AISESLQGNQPQH TRBV10-3 NA
ASSYSSRVEKLF TRBV6-5 NA
ASQRGQEDGYT TRBV2 NA
ASSLVSGGSYNEQF TRBV11-2 once
ASGSPTSLPTDTQY TRBV12-5 once
ASSDSIRGAEAF TRBV6-4 NA
ASSYTGTASGYT TRBV6-5 once
ASSRTGSAYT TRBV6-5 NA
ASSLGLAGGPEETQY TRBV7-2 NA
ATSGARVATNEKLF TRBV24-1 NA
ASSPQGAPNTEAF TRBV5-1 NA
ASSQAYSNQPQH TRBV4-3 NA
ASSVDRGETLH TRBV18 NA
ASSLDRWAGGQEVNEQF TRBV7-2 NA
ASSPGEKLF TRBV3-1/TRBV3-2 NA
ATSDTGQGTFGELF TRBV24-1 NA
ATSRELQGWNIQY TRBV15 NA
ASSPFQGIGAGTEAF TRBV7-2 NA